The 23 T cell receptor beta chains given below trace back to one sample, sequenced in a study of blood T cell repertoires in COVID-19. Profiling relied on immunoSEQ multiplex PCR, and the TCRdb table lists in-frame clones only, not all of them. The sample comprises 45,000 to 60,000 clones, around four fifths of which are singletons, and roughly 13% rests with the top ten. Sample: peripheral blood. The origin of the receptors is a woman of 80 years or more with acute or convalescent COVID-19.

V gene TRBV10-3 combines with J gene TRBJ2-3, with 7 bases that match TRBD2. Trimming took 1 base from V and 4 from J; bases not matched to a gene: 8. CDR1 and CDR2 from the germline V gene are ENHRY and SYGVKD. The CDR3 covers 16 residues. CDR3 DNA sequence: TGTGCCATCAGTGAGTATAGAGCGGGAATGGCAGATACGCAGTATTTT. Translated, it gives CAISEYRAGMADTQYF.

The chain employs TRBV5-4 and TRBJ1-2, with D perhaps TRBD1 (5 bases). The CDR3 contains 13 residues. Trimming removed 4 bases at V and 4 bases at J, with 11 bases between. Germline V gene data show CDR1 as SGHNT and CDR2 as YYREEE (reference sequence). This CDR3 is CASSRGGGYGYTF. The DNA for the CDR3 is TGTGCCAGCAGCCGAGGCGGGGGCTATGGCTACACCTTC. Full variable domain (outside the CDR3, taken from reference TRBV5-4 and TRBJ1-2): ETGVTQSPTHLIKTRGQQVTLRCSSQSGHNTVSWYQQALGQGPQFIFQYYREEENGRGNFPPRFSGLQFPNYSSELNVNALELDDSALYLCASSRGGGYGYTFGSGTRLTVV.

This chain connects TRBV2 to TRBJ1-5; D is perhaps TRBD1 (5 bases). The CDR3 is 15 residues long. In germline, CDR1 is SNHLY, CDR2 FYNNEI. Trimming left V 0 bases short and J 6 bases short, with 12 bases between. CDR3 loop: CASSEALRAGQPQHF. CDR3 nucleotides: TGTGCCAGCAGTGAAGCGCTCAGGGCCGGTCAGCCCCAGCATTTT. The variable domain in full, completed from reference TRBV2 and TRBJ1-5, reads EPEVTQTPSHQVTQMGQEVILRCVPISNHLYFYWYRQILGQKVEFLVSFYNNEISEKSEIFDDQFSVERPDGSNFTLKIRSTKLEDSAMYFCASSEALRAGQPQHFGDGTRLSIL.

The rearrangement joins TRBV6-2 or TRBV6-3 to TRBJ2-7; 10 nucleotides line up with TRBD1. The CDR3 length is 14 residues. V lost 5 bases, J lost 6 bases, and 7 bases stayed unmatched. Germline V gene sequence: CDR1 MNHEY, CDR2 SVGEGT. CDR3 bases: TGTGCCAGCAGTGGACAGGGGGAGGTCTCCGAGCAGTACTTC. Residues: CASSGQGEVSEQYF.

CDR3 DNA sequence: TGTGCCAGCAGCACTCACTACGAGCAGTACTTC. It encodes CASSTHYEQYF. The V and J genes are TRBV11-1 and TRBJ2-7; D is undetermined. Trimming pared 5 bases from V and 3 bases from J, leaving 5 bases between. Germline V gene lookup returns CDR1 SGHAT and CDR2 FQDESV (reference sequence). The CDR3 extends over 11 amino acids.

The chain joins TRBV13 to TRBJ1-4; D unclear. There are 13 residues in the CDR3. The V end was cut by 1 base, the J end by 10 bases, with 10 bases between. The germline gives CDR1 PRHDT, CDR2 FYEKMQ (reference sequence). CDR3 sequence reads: CASSLEPAGKLFF. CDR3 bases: TGTGCCAGCAGCTTAGAGCCCGCCGGAAAACTGTTTTTT.

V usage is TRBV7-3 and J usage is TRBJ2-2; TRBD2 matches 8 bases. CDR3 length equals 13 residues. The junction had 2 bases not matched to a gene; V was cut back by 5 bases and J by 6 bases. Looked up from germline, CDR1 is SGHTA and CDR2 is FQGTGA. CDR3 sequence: CASSPAGAGELFF. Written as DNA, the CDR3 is TGTGCCAGCAGCCCAGCGGGAGCCGGGGAGCTGTTTTTT.

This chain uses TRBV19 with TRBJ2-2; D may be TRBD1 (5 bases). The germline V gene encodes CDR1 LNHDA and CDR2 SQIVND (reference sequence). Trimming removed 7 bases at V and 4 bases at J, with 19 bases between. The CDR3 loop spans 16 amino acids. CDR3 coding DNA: TGTGCCAGTACAGGCAGGGATTATAGTATCACCGGGGAGCTGTTTTTT. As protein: CASTGRDYSITGELFF. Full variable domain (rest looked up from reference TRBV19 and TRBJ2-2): DGGITQSPKYLFRKEGQNVTLSCEQNLNHDAMYWYRQDPGQGLRLIYYSQIVNDFQKGDIAEGYSVSREKKESFPLTVTSAQKNPTAFYLCASTGRDYSITGELFFGEGSRLTVL.

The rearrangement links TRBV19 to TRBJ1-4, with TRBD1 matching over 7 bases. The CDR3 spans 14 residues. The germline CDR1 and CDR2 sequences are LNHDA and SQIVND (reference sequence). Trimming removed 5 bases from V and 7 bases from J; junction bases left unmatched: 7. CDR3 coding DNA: TGTGCCAGTAGTGGCCCAGGGGGAAGTGAAAAACTGTTTTTT. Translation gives CASSGPGGSEKLFF.

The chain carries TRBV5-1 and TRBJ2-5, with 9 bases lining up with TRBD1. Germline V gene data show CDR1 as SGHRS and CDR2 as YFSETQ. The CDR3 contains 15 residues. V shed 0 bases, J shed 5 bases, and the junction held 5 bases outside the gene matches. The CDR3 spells CASSLAGQGYETQYF. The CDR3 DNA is TGCGCCAGCAGCTTGGCGGGACAGGGATATGAGACCCAGTACTTC.

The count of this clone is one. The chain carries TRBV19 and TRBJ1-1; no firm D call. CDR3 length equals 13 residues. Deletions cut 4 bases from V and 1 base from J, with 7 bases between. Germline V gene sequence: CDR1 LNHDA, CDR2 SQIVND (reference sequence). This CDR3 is CASSSGWNTEAFF. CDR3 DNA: TGTGCCAGTAGTAGCGGCTGGAACACTGAAGCTTTCTTT.

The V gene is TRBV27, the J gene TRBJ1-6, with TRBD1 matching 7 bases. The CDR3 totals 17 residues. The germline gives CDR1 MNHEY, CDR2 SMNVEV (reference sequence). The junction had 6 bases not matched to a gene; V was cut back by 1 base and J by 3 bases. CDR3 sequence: CASSLFPGQSYNSPLHF. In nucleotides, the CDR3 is TGTGCCAGCAGTTTATTCCCGGGACAGAGCTATAATTCACCCCTCCACTTT.

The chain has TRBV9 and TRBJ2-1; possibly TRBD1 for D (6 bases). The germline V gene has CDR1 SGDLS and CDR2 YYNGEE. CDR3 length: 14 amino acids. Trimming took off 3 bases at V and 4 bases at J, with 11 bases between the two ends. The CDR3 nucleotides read TGTGCCAGCAGCGGGACAGTCGGATACAATGAGCAGTTCTTC. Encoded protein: CASSGTVGYNEQFF.

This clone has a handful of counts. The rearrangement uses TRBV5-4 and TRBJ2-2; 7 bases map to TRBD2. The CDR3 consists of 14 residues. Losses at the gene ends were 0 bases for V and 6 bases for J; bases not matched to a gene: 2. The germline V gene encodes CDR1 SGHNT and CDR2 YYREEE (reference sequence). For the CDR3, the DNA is TGTGCCAGCAGCTTGGGGGACTATCCCGGGGAGCTGTTTTTT. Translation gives CASSLGDYPGELFF.

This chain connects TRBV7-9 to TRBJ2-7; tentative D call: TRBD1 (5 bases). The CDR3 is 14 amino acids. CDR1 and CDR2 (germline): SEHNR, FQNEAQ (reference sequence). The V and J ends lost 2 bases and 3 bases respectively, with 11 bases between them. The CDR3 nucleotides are TGTGCCAGCAGCTTACAGGGTAGAGACTACGAGCAGTACTTC. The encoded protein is CASSLQGRDYEQYF.

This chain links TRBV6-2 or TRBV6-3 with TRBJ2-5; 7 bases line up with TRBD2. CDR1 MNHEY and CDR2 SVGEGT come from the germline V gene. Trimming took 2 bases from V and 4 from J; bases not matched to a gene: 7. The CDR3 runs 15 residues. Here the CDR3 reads CASSYPRTSSETQYF. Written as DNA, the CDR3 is TGTGCCAGCAGTTACCCAAGGACTAGTTCAGAGACCCAGTACTTC.

CDR3 DNA sequence: TGCGCCAGCAGCACAGGACAGGGGGCTGAAGCTTTCTTT. Protein sequence: CASSTGQGAEAFF. V usage is TRBV5-1 and J usage is TRBJ1-1; 10 bases are a match to TRBD1. With V trimmed by 4 bases and J by 6 bases, 3 bases remained unmatched. The germline V gene has CDR1 SGHRS and CDR2 YFSETQ. The CDR3 totals 13 residues.

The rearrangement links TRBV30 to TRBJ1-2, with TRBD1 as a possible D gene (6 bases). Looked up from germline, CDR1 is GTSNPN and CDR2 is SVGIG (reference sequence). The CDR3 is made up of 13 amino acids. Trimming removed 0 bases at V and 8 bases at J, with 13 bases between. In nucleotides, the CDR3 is TGTGCCTGGAGTGTACCAGGGGCGGGCGGCTACACCTTC. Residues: CAWSVPGAGGYTF.

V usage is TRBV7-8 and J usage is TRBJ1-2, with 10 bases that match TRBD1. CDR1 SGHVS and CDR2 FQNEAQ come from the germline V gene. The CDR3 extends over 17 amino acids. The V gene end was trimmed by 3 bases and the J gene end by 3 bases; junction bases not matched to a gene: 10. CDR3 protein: CASSLGSPGQGYYGYTF. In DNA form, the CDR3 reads TGTGCCAGCAGCTTGGGCTCCCCGGGACAGGGGTACTATGGCTACACCTTC.

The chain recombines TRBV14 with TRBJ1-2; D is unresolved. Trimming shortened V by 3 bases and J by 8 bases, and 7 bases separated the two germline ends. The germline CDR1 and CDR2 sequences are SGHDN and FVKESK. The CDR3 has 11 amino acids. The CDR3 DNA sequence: TGTGCCAGCAGCCACGGGGTCGGCTACACCTTC. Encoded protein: CASSHGVGYTF. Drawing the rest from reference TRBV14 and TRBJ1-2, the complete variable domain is EAGVTQFPSHSVIEKGQTVTLRCDPISGHDNLYWYRRVMGKEIKFLLHFVKESKQDESGMPNNRFLAERTGGTYSTLKVQPAELEDSGVYFCASSHGVGYTFGSGTRLTVV.

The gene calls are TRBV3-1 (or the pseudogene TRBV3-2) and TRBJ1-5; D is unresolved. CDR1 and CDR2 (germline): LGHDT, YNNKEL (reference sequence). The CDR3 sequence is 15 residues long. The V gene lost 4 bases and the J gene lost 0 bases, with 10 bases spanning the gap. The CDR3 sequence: CASSPAGYSNQPQHF. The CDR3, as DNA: TGTGCCAGCAGCCCGGCGGGTTATAGCAATCAGCCCCAGCATTTT.

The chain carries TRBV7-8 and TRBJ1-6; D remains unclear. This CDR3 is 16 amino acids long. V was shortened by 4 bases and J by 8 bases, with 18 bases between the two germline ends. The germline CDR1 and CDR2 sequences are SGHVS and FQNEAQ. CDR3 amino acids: CASSSQDGSIYSPLHF. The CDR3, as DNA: TGTGCCAGCAGCTCTCAAGACGGGTCCATCTATTCACCCCTCCACTTT.

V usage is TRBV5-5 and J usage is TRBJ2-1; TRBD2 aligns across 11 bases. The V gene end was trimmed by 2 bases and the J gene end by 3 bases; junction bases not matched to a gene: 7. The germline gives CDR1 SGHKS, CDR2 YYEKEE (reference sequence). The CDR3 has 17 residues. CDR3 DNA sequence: TGTGCCAGCAGCTTTTCGGTGGGACTAGCGGACTACAATGAGCAGTTCTTC. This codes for CASSFSVGLADYNEQFF.